The rows below give T cell receptor beta chains drawn from one sample of a study of CD8 T cell repertoires and HIV-1 epitope variants. This table comes from immunoSEQ multiplex PCR, and its TCRdb copy is limited to in-frame clones, with some not included. The data show roughly 100,000 clones, with around 67% seen just once and approximately 24% held by the top ten. The sample taken for sequencing was uncultured baseline CD8+ T cells from peripheral blood mononuclear cells (PBMCs). These receptors were collected from a male donor with HIV. Each CDR3 is given with its conserved first and last residue. D genes are given only for firm matches. The listing skips clone size in some rows; elsewhere it reads once, few, many or a size class.

.,TRBJ2-3,TRBV6-5,.,TGTGCCAGCCAGGGGGGGGGTACAGATACGCAGTATTTT,CASQGGGTDTQYF
TRBD1,TRBJ1-2,TRBV28,.,TGTGCCAGCAGTCCGGGGACAGCCGACTATGGCTACACCTTC,CASSPGTADYGYTF
TRBD2,TRBJ2-7,TRBV6-5,.,TGTGCCAGCAGTTATACAGCGGGAGTCGCAGGCGAGCAGTACTTC,CASSYTAGVAGEQYF
.,TRBJ1-1,TRBV7-9,.,TGTGCCAGCAGCTTAACCCTACCGGCAGACACTGAAGCTTTCTTT,CASSLTLPADTEAFF
TRBD2,TRBJ2-5,TRBV2,few,TGTGCCAGCAGGGAGAGGCTAGCGGGTCAAGAGACCCAGTACTTC,CASRERLAGQETQYF
.,TRBJ1-2,TRBV19,.,TGTGCCAGTCAAGGACTGCTTCAAGCAAACTATGGCTACACCTTC,CASQGLLQANYGYTF
TRBD1,TRBJ2-7,TRBV4-1,once,TGCGCCAGCAGCCGGACAGGGGGCTCCTACGAGCAGTACTTC,CASSRTGGSYEQYF
.,TRBJ2-1,TRBV2,.,TGTGCCAGCAGCTCAGCAGGGAATGAGCAGTTCTTC,CASSSAGNEQFF
TRBD2,TRBJ2-1,TRBV9,.,TGTGCCAGCAGCACTAGCGGGAACTCCTACAATGAGCAGTTCTTC,CASSTSGNSYNEQFF
.,TRBJ1-4,TRBV15,.,TGTGCCACCAGCAGAGGGATGGGGGTAGCTAATGAAAAACTGTTTTTT,CATSRGMGVANEKLFF
TRBD1,TRBJ2-5,TRBV28,once,TGTGCCAGCAGTTACAGGGGGACGTCAGTGGGAGAGACCCAGTACTTC,CASSYRGTSVGETQYF
.,TRBJ2-7,TRBV5-4,.,TGTGCCAGCAGCTTGGTGGGGGGCTACGAGCAGTACTTC,CASSLVGGYEQYF
TRBD1,TRBJ2-3,TRBV5-1,.,TGCGCCAGCAGCTTACAGGGGTCGACTAGCACAGATACGCAGTATTTT,CASSLQGSTSTDTQYF
.,TRBJ2-7,TRBV5-4,.,TGTGCCAGCAGCTTACTACAGTCCTACGAGCAGTACTTC,CASSLLQSYEQYF
.,TRBJ2-2,TRBV10-3,once,TGTGCCATCAGTGGACAGCACACCGGGGAGCTGTTTTTT,CAISGQHTGELFF
.,TRBJ2-1,TRBV6-5,few,TGTGCCAGCAGTTACAGGGATCGGGACAATGAGCAGTTCTTC,CASSYRDRDNEQFF
TRBD2,TRBJ2-3,TRBV2,.,TGTGCCAGCAGGTTTCTAGCGGGAGTGGATACGCAGTATTTT,CASRFLAGVDTQYF
TRBD1,TRBJ1-1,TRBV6-1,.,TGTGCCAGCAGTGCGGGGACAGGGGTCACTGAAGCTTTCTTT,CASSAGTGVTEAFF
TRBD1,TRBJ1-5,TRBV27,once,TGTGCCAGCAGTGTAATGGGACAGGGAGGCGGGCAGCCCCAGCATTTT,CASSVMGQGGGQPQHF
.,TRBJ2-3,TRBV27,.,TGTGCCAGCAGTCCACAGGGCCCAGATACGCAGTATTTT,CASSPQGPDTQYF
TRBD1,TRBJ2-2,TRBV11-2,.,TGTGCCAGCAGCACCTACAGGGGCGCCGGGGAGCTGTTTTTT,CASSTYRGAGELFF
.,TRBJ2-1,TRBV7-2,.,TGTGCCAGCAGCTTTCAGAGCTCCTACAATGAGCAGTTCTTC,CASSFQSSYNEQFF
.,TRBJ1-3,TRBV5-1,.,TGCGCCAGCAGCTTGGCAGACAGCACGCGCTCTGGAAACACCATATATTTT,CASSLADSTRSGNTIYF
.,TRBJ2-7,TRBV27,.,TGTGCCAGCAGCCGGGACCGAACCTACGAGCAGTACTTC,CASSRDRTYEQYF
.,TRBJ2-1,TRBV5-8,few,TGTGCCAGCAGCTTGAACGCGGGGCTTTACAATGAGCAGTTCTTC,CASSLNAGLYNEQFF
.,TRBJ2-5,TRBV29-1,.,TGCAGCGTTGAAGGAGATAATACCTACCAAGAGACCCAGTACTTC,CSVEGDNTYQETQYF
.,TRBJ2-1,TRBV5-4,.,TGTGCCAGCAGTCATAGCTCGAGCTCCTACAATGAGCAGTTCTTC,CASSHSSSSYNEQFF
TRBD1,TRBJ1-1,TRBV7-9,.,TGTGCCAGCAGCCGGACAGGGGCCAAAGCTTTCTTT,CASSRTGAKAFF
.,TRBJ2-7,TRBV6-5,.,TGTGCCAGCAGAGAGGGGGGACTTGACGAGCAGTACTTC,CASREGGLDEQYF
.,TRBJ1-5,TRBV2,few,TGTGCCAGCAGTGAGTACAGCAATCAGCCCCAGCATTTT,CASSEYSNQPQHF
.,TRBJ2-7,TRBV29-1,once,TGCAGCGTTGAGGGAACAGGAGGTTTCAACGAGCAGTACTTC,CSVEGTGGFNEQYF
TRBD2,TRBJ2-3,TRBV5-4,many,TGTGCCAGCAGCTGGGGGACCCGGCGGGAGTCTCTTGCAGATACGCAGTATTTT,CASSWGTRRESLADTQYF
.,TRBJ1-6,TRBV7-6,.,TGTGCCAGCAGCTCCCGACAGAATTCACCCCTCCACTTT,CASSSRQNSPLHF
.,TRBJ1-5,TRBV19,few,TGTGCCAGTAGCCTTTTTGGGGGATCCCAGCCCCAGCATTTT,CASSLFGGSQPQHF
TRBD2,TRBJ2-2,TRBV18,few,TGTGCCAGCTCAAGGACTAGCGACTACACCGGGGAGCTGTTTTTT,CASSRTSDYTGELFF
.,TRBJ2-1,TRBV7-9,.,TGTGCCAGCAGCGCGAGTTCGGTCTACAATGAGCAGTTCTTC,CASSASSVYNEQFF
.,TRBJ2-1,TRBV6-4,.,TGTGCCAGCAGTGACTCAGCTAGCGCCATAAGTGAGCAGTTCTTC,CASSDSASAISEQFF
TRBD2,TRBJ2-7,TRBV7-2,.,TGTGCCAGCAGCCGGACTAGCGGGTCCGGCCGAGAGCAGTACTTC,CASSRTSGSGREQYF
.,TRBJ2-1,TRBV6-6,.,TGTGCCAGCAGCTCCACTAGCAATGAGCAGTTCTTC,CASSSTSNEQFF
TRBD2,TRBJ2-5,TRBV27,few,TGTGCCAGCAGTCCAGCTCTAGCGGGAGTCACCCAAGAGACCCAGTACTTC,CASSPALAGVTQETQYF
TRBD2,TRBJ2-5,TRBV2,few,TGTGCCAGCAGCAATAGCGGGGGGGCCGAAGAGACCCAGTACTTC,CASSNSGGAEETQYF
.,TRBJ2-2,TRBV9,.,TGTGCCAGCAGCCCTAACACCGGGGAGCTGTTTTTT,CASSPNTGELFF
.,TRBJ2-5,TRBV13,many,TGTGCCAGCAGCTTAGAGGCGGGCCAAGAGACCCAGTACTTC,CASSLEAGQETQYF
.,TRBJ1-2,TRBV2,.,TGTGCCAGCAGTGAAGCGGGTCGAGGCCTCGGCTATGGCTACACCTTC,CASSEAGRGLGYGYTF
.,TRBJ1-5,TRBV27,.,TGTGCCAGCAGTCGGGACACCTTGGAGCCCCAGCATTTT,CASSRDTLEPQHF
.,TRBJ1-5,TRBV20-1,.,TGCAGTGCTAGCGCAGGCCAGCCCCAGCATTTT,CSASAGQPQHF
.,TRBJ1-5,TRBV6-5,.,TGTGCCAGCAGTGGACAGTATAGCAATCAGCCCCAGCATTTT,CASSGQYSNQPQHF
TRBD2,TRBJ2-1,TRBV5-1,.,TGCGCCAGCAGCCTCTCTCTAGCGGGAGTTGGTAATGAGCAGTTCTTC,CASSLSLAGVGNEQFF